This T cell receptor beta chain is drawn from a study of beta chain features in type 1 diabetes (dated by TCRdb to the late 2010s). In terms of the full investigation: Mean age, gender distribution, total cell number and subset yield were not different between patients and healthy donors. In the study, recently diagnosed type 1 diabetes patients and matched healthy donors were compared on the TCRB repertoires of their sorted circulating CD4+ T cell subsets. Whereas all 30 or so donors provided naive and central memory subsets, regulatory and stem cell-like memory subsets were isolated from just 8 patients and roughly 8 healthy donors. Across all samples, about 110 million sorted cells were examined, and cell number per subset correlated strongly with RNA yield. What the work shows at the level of the full study, not this receptor alone: Because cDNA rather than genomic DNA was sequenced, highly expressing activated cells could have been over-represented, although no difference in activation and CD3 levels was found between groups. Shorter templates might have been favored by PCR, but patient and control samples were amplified and corrected together, so both groups would have been affected equally by any skew. Naive, central memory and regulatory TCRB repertoires appeared more similar among patients than among healthy donors. In all four CD4+ subsets, TCRB CDR3 length was moderately but significantly shorter in type 1 diabetes patients. Fewer insertions and more nucleotide deletions at VDJ recombination sites were observed in patients with type 1 diabetes, implying thymic rearrangement abnormalities. Because the HLA sub-analyses included only small numbers of individuals, any influence of HLA type on TCRB rearrangement was left unresolved.

Including the terminal cysteine and phenylalanine, the CDR3 comprises 16 residues. Only CDR3 DNA remains: 48 bases, in frame from the first base. CDR1 and CDR2, per the germline V gene (reference sequence), are LNHDA and SQIVND. Trimmed from V: 5 bases; trimmed from J: 4 bases; junction bases lacking a gene match: 6. Each donor gave one peripheral blood draw, approximately 120 mL on average, collected into heparinised tubes. A BD FACSAria II and a panel including CD45RO, CCR7, CD25, CD127, CD95 and CD27 were used to sort naive, central memory, regulatory and stem cell-like memory CD4+ T cells. Every sorted population had a purity above 95%. PBMCs were separated immediately by Lymphoprep density gradient centrifugation and were stained directly, without being cultured. To minimize batch effects, samples were stained and sorted in pairs, one healthy donor with one patient per experiment. The sample holds a few counts of this clone. The antigen this receptor binds is unknown. No clone much larger than this one lies a single base away; base qualities are absent.

All of the isolated RNA was reverse transcribed with the High Capacity cDNA Reverse Transcription Kit, so expressed TCRB transcripts were sequenced. Deep immunoSEQ sequencing was performed on naive, central memory and regulatory T cell samples, with an average of roughly 4 million total reads per sample. Sorted cells were lysed in RLT buffer, and RNA was extracted using DNase-treated RNeasy Micro or Mini kits according to cell number. To prevent cross-contamination, each cell subset was processed individually, whereas patient and healthy donor samples were processed jointly. Using the immunoSEQ multiplex PCR, TCRB sequences were amplified from cDNA into 87-bp fragments spanning the CDR3 region. Sequencing of the amplicons was done on the Illumina HiSeq platform. Turning to the authors' computational methods: Synthetic template baselines were used to correct PCR bias computationally, reads within Hamming distance 2 were collapsed, and singletons that could not be merged were discarded. Reads were aligned against IMGT so that V, D and J genes, CDR3 length and insertions or deletions at six rearrangement sites could be assigned. Clonotype counts were normalized to sorted cell number within each subset before computing true diversity and Gini coefficients with the tcR R package. The overlap coefficient, calculated on TCRB nucleotide sequences, was used to measure repertoire sharing. Out-of-frame TCRB sequences from naive cells were analyzed to stand in for the pre-selection repertoire. TCRdb took over this immuneACCESS table, retaining in-frame rearrangements with V and J assigned. Such tables are incomplete; in checked studies, under half of the missing clones stem from an unresolved V gene, and the remainder is unexplained. The DNA gave D and trimming, while V, J and clone size come from that table. Recorded for this sample are 860,000 or so clones; 15% to 20% of them occurred a single time. Of the sample, around 0.02% falls within the top ten clones.

This clonotype originated in a woman younger than 35 in good health. The specimen sequenced was naive CD4+ T cells from blood. Sample cell subset or site, as interpreted from the label and publication: true naive CD4+ T cells. The chain is assembled from TRBV19 and TRBJ2-1, with 12 middle bases fitting TRBD2. The CDR3 protein sequence reads: CASSFRTSGEYNEQFF. The nucleotide sequence reads as follows: TGTGCCAGTAGTTTTCGGACTAGCGGGGAGTACAATGAGCAGTTCTTC.